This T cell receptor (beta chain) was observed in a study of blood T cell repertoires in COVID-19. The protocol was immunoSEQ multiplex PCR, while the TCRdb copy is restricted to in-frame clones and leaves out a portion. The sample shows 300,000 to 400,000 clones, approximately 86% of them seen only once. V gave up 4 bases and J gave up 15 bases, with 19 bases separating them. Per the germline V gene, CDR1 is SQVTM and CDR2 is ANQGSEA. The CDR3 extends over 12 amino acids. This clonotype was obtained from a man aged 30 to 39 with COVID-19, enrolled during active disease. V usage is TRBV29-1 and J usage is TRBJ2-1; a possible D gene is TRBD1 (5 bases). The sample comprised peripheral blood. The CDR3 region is CSVAGQGESPFF. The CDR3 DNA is TGCAGCGTTGCAGGGCAGGGTGAGAGTCCGTTCTTC.